This T cell receptor (beta chain) appears in the sequencing data of a study of control samples from healthy donors and cancer patients. In germline, CDR1 is ENHRY, CDR2 SYGVKD. V shed 1 base and J shed 3 bases, with 4 bases lying between them. This CDR3 region has 13 residues. Clones were read by immunoSEQ multiplex PCR, and TCRdb kept only the in-frame ones, dropping some. The table lists 70,000 to 75,000 clones, roughly 87% of them singletons, with under 4.5% in the top ten. The chain combines TRBV10-3 with TRBJ1-5; D gene unclear. This TCR was recovered from a woman aged 50 to 60 in good health. The sample consisted of blood. The chain's CDR3 is CAISELHNQPQHF. In DNA, the CDR3 is TGTGCCATCAGTGAGTTGCACAATCAGCCCCAGCATTTT.